This T cell receptor (beta chain) was identified in a study of blood T cell repertoires in COVID-19. Study overall: Italy, Spain and the United States were the sources of the convalescent and acute COVID-19 samples.

Trimming shortened V by 5 bases and J by 7 bases, and 21 bases separated the two germline ends. Per germline, CDR1 SGHVS and CDR2 FNYEAQ. The CDR3 has 16 amino acids. Only one count was recorded for this clone. In the source study's methods: For nucleated cells, counts were estimated from reference gene primer amplification. Assay used: immunoSEQ multiplex PCR; TCRdb lists only in-frame clones, some missing. D and trimming were read from the DNA, whereas the V and J calls and clone size are those reported in that table. The sample yields 150,000 to 200,000 clones, less than 90% seen once. The chain employs TRBV7-6 and TRBJ2-1; TRBD1 might be the D (6 bases). Sequenced: peripheral blood. This TCR was recovered from a man in his late teens or twenties with active or convalescent COVID-19. The CDR3 nucleotides read TGTGCCAGCAGCCCGGACAGCCCTACGTTGGGGAATGAGCAGTTCTTC. It codes for CASSPDSPTLGNEQFF.